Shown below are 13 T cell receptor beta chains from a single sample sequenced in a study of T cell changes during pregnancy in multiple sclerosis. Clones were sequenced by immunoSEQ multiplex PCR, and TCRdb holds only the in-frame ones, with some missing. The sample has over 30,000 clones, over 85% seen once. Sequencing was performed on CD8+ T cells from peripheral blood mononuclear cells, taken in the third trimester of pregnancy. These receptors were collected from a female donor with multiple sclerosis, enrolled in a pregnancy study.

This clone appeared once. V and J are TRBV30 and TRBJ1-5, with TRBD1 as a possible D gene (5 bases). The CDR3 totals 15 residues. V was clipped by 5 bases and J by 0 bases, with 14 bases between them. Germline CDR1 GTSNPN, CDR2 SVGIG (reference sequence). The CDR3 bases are TGTGCCTGGGGGGCATCAGACATTAGCAATCAGCCCCAGCATTTT. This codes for CAWGASDISNQPQHF.

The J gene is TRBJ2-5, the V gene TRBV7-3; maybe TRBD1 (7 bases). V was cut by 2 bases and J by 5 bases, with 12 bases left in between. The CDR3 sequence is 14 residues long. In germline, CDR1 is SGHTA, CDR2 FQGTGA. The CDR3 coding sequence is TGTGCCAGCAGCTTAGCAGGGGGGATGGAGACCCAGTACTTC. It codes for CASSLAGGMETQYF.

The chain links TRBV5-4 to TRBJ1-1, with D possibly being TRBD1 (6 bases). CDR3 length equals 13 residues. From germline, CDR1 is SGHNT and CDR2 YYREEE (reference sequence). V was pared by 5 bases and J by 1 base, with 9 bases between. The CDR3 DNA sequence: TGTGCCAGCAGTCAGGGGACGAACACTGAAGCTTTCTTT. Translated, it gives CASSQGTNTEAFF.

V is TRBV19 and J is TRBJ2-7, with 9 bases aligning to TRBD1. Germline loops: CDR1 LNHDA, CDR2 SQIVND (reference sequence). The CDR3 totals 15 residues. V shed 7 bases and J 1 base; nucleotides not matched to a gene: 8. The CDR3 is CASKEVGTGSYEQYF. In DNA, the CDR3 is TGTGCCAGTAAGGAGGTTGGGACAGGGTCCTACGAGCAGTACTTC.

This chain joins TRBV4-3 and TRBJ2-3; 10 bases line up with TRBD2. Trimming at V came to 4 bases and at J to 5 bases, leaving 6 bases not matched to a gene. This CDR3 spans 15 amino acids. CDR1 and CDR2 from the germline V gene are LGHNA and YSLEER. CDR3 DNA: TGCGCCAGCAGCCCCAGCGGGGGGGCCAAAGATACGCAGTATTTT. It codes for CASSPSGGAKDTQYF.

The CDR3 coding sequence is TGTGCCAGCAGTCCGACAGAGAACACTGAAGCTTTCTTT. Protein product: CASSPTENTEAFF. This chain uses TRBV6-1 with TRBJ1-1, with D perhaps TRBD1 (5 bases). The CDR3 has 13 amino acids. CDR1 is MNHNS and CDR2 is SASEGT in the germline V gene. V lost 5 bases and J lost 1, with 8 bases in between.

The DNA for the CDR3 is TGTGCCAGCAGAAGGAGCTCGCAGCCTGAAGCTTTCTTT. It is translated as CASRRSSQPEAFF. The V gene is TRBV5-4, the J gene TRBJ1-1; D remains ambiguous. The V end was cut by 5 bases, the J end by 6 bases, with 14 bases between. The CDR3 contains 13 residues. Germline V lookup: CDR1 SGHNT, CDR2 YYREEE (reference sequence).

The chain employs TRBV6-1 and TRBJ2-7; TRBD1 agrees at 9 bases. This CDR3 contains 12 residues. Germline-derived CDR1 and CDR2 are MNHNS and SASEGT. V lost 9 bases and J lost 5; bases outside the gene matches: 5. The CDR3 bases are TGTGCCAGTACCGGGACAGGGAACGAGCAGTACTTC. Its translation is CASTGTGNEQYF.

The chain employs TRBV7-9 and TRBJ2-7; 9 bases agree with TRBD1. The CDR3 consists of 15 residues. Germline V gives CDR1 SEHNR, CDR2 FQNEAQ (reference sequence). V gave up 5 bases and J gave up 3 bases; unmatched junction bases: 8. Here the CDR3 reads CASSQTGGRVYEQYF. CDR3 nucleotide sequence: TGTGCCAGCAGCCAGACAGGGGGAAGGGTCTACGAGCAGTACTTC.

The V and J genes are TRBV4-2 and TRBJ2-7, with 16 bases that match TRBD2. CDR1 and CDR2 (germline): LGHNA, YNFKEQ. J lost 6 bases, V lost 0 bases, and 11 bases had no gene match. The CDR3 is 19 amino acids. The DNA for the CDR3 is TGTGCCAGCAGCCAAGAATTTCCGGGACTAGCGGGGGGGCCTGTCGAGCAGTACTTC. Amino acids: CASSQEFPGLAGGPVEQYF.

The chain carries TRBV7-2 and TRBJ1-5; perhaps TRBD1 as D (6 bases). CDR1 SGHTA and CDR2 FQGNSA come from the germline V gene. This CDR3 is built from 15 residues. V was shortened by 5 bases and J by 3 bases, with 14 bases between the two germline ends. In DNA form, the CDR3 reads TGTGCCAGCAGCCGGTGGGAGGGGGACAATCAGCCCCAGCATTTT. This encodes CASSRWEGDNQPQHF.

CDR3 in DNA: TGTGCCAGCAGTCCGATCGACAGGGGGCTAGATCAGCCCCAGCATTTT. Protein: CASSPIDRGLDQPQHF. The V gene is TRBV27, the J gene TRBJ1-5, with 10 bases identical to TRBD1. Germline V gene data show CDR1 as MNHEY and CDR2 as SMNVEV (reference sequence). The CDR3 has 16 residues. The trim removed 5 bases at V and 5 bases at J, leaving 9 bases unmatched.

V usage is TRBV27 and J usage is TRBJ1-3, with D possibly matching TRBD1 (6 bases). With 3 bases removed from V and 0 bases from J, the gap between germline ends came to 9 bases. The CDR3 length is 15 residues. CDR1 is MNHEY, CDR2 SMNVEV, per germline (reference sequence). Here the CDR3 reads CASSLTGFSGNTIYF. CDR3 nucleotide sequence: TGTGCCAGCAGTTTGACAGGTTTCTCTGGAAACACCATATATTTT.